This record looks at one T cell receptor (beta chain) sequence and its context. What it binds is unknown. PCR was performed using 60 Vbeta and 13 Jbeta primers. The method was immunoSEQ multiplex PCR; TCRdb's version includes in-frame clones alone and lacks a portion of them. The sample holds 75,000 to 95,000 clones. This sample was included in a study of cytomegalovirus exposure and HLA in healthy donors. Study summary: An earlier analysis found 110 million or so unique TCR beta sequences from around 180 million T cells. The study, taken as a whole, reports: Cytomegalovirus-associated TCR beta chains were listed, numbering some 180. Apparent HLA restriction characterized most CMV-associated TCR beta chains in a later analysis. When the data were analyzed later, several of the most significant clusters appeared to be linked to common viral pathogens.

Unmatched junction bases numbered 8, after V lost 4 bases and J lost 5 bases. The CDR3 contains 14 residues. Germline V CDR1 and CDR2: SQVTM, ANQGSEA. Input material: PBMCs. The sequence was obtained from a woman aged 55-75 years in good health and CMV-seronegative. The chain couples TRBV29-1 to TRBJ2-3, with TRBD1 matching over 8 bases. CDR3 in DNA: TGCAGCGTTGGAGGACAGGGTTCCGGAGATACGCAGTATTTT. It yields the protein CSVGGQGSGDTQYF.